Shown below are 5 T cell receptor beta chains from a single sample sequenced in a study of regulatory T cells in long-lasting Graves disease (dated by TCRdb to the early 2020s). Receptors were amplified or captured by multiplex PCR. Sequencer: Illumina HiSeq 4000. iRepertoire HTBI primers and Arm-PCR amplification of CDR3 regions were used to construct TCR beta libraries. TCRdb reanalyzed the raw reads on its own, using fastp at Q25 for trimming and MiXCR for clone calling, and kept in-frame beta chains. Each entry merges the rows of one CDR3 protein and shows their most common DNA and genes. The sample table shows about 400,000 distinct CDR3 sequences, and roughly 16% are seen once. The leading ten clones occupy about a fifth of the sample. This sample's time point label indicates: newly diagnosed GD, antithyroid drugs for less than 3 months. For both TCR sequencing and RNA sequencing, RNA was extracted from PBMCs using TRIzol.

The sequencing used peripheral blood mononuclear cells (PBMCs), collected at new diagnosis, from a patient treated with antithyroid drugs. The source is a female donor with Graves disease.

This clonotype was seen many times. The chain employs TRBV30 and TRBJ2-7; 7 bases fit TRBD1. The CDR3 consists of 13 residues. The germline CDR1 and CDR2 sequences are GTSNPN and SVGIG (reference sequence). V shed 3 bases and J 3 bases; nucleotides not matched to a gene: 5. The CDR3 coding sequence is TGTGCCTGGAGACGCGACAGGGACTACGAGCAGTACTTC. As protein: CAWRRDRDYEQYF.

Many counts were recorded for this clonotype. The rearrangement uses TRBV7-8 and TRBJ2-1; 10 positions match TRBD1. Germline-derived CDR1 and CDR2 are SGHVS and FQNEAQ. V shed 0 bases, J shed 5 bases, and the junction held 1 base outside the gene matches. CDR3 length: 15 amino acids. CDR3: CASSLADRGDNEQFF. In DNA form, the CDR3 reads TGTGCCAGCAGCTTAGCGGACAGGGGGGACAATGAGCAGTTCTTC.

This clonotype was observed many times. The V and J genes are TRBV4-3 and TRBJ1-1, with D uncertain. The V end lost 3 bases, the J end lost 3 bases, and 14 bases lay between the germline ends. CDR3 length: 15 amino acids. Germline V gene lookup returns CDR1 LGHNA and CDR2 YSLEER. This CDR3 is CASSQAVTGDTEAFF. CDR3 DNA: TGCGCCAGCAGCCAGGCGGTTACTGGGGACACTGAAGCTTTCTTT.

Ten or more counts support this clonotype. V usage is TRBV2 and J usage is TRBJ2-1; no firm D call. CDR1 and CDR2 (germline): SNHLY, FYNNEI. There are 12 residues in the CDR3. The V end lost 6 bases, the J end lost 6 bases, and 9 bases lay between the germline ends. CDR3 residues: CASSETANEQFF. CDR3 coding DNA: TGTGCCAGCAGCGAGACCGCCAATGAGCAGTTCTTC. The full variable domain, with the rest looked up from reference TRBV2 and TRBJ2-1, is EPEVTQTPSHQVTQMGQEVILRCVPISNHLYFYWYRQILGQKVEFLVSFYNNEISEKSEIFDDQFSVERPDGSNFTLKIRSTKLEDSAMYFCASSETANEQFFGPGTRLTVL.

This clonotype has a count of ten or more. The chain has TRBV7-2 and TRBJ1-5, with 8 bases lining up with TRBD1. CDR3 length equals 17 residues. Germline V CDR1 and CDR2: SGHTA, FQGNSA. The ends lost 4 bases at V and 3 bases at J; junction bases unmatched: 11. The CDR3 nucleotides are TGTGCCAGCAGCTCCGCCGGACAGGGACCCTTCAATCAGCCCCAGCATTTT. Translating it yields CASSSAGQGPFNQPQHF.